These 29 T cell receptor beta chains originate from one sample sequenced in a study of cytomegalovirus exposure and HLA in healthy donors. Primers included in the PCR were 60 Vbeta and 13 Jbeta primers. Using immunoSEQ multiplex PCR, the repertoire was profiled, and TCRdb retains in-frame clones only, with some absent. The table shows over 200,000 clones, with roughly 79% occurring only once. Sample: PBMCs. The receptors derive from a male donor in good health and CMV-seronegative.

The chain is built from TRBV7-6 and TRBJ2-4, with unresolved D. Germline lookup yields CDR1 SGHVS and CDR2 FNYEAQ. There are 18 residues in the CDR3. Trimming took off 5 bases at V and 1 base at J, with 21 bases between the two ends. CDR3 bases: TGTGCCAGCAGCACGGGTGGTCCTAGTGAGCGCGCCAAAAACATTCAGTACTTC. It yields the protein CASSTGGPSERAKNIQYF.

The chain couples TRBV6-5 to TRBJ1-4; D uncertain. The CDR3 sequence is 13 residues long. In germline, CDR1 is MNHEY, CDR2 SVGAGI. V lost 2 bases, J lost 8 bases, and 9 bases lay in between. The CDR3: CASSYGKMEKLFF. The CDR3 bases are TGTGCCAGCAGTTACGGCAAAATGGAAAAACTGTTTTTT.

This clone turned up a few times. The gene calls are TRBV5-1 and TRBJ2-3; no clear D gene. The CDR3 sequence is 12 residues long. The ends were cut back, 1 base at V and 5 bases at J, with 5 bases in the middle. Germline lookup yields CDR1 SGHRS and CDR2 YFSETQ. CDR3: CASSLSGDTQYF. CDR3 sequence (DNA): TGCGCCAGCAGCTTGTCGGGAGATACGCAGTATTTT.

V and J are TRBV13 and TRBJ2-5; TRBD2 aligns across 8 bases. The ends lost 2 bases at V and 5 bases at J; junction bases unmatched: 10. The CDR3 has 16 residues. Looked up from germline, CDR1 is PRHDT and CDR2 is FYEKMQ (reference sequence). The CDR3 DNA reads as TGTGCCAGCAGCTTACGGGGGGGGCGGATTCTGGAGACCCAGTACTTC. It translates to CASSLRGGRILETQYF.

The chain has TRBV7-5 and TRBJ1-2; the table names TRBD1, a call not compared with the DNA. TRBV7-5 is a pseudogene segment. CDR3 length equals 14 residues. Here the CDR3 reads CVRSPEGAGKGYTF. The CDR3 DNA reads as TGTGTCAGAAGCCCAGAGGGGGCGGGGAAAGGCTACACCTTC.

This clone was seen a single time. The chain joins TRBV4-3 to TRBJ2-3, with a possible D match to TRBD2 (7 bases). Germline values: CDR1 LGHNA, CDR2 YSLEER. V was cut by 2 bases and J by 5 bases, with 17 bases left in between. The CDR3 sequence is 16 residues long. The CDR3: CASSQTFAGAEDTQYF. The CDR3 nucleotides are TGCGCCAGCAGCCAAACCTTTGCGGGGGCGGAAGATACGCAGTATTTT.

The chain employs TRBV5-1 and TRBJ2-3; D is unresolved. There are 15 residues in the CDR3. Germline V gives CDR1 SGHRS, CDR2 YFSETQ. Trimming pared 0 bases from V and 7 bases from J, leaving 15 bases between. CDR3 sequence reads: CASSLGGMGSNTQYF. Here the CDR3 DNA reads TGCGCCAGCAGCTTGGGCGGAATGGGTAGCAATACGCAGTATTTT.

This clone was counted once. The chain is built from TRBV6-5 and TRBJ2-1; D possibly corresponds to TRBD1 (5 bases). Trimming took 0 bases from V and 10 from J, leaving 16 bases between them. CDR1 MNHEY and CDR2 SVGAGI come from the germline V gene. This CDR3 spans 15 amino acids. Here the CDR3 DNA reads TGTGCCAGCAGTTACTCGAGTTATGGGGCGCGAGAGCAGTTCTTC. Its protein product is CASSYSSYGAREQFF.

This clone came up a few times. The chain carries TRBV5-6 and TRBJ1-6, with unresolved D. The V gene's germline CDR1 is SGHDT and CDR2 YYEEEE. The CDR3 runs to 15 residues. Trimming removed 2 bases from V and 7 bases from J, with 13 bases in between. The CDR3 nucleotides are TGTGCCAGCAGCTTACGCCCCGAGTGGAATTCACCCCTCCACTTT. Amino acid sequence: CASSLRPEWNSPLHF.

The chain is built from TRBV11-1 and TRBJ1-1; TRBD1 agrees at 11 bases. This CDR3 is built from 15 residues. V was pared by 4 bases and J by 4 bases, with 5 bases of the junction left unmatched. Germline CDR1 is SGHAT and CDR2 is FQDESV (reference sequence). The CDR3 DNA reads as TGTGCCAGCAGCTCGTCAGGGACAGGGGGCACTGAAGCTTTCTTT. It codes for CASSSSGTGGTEAFF. The full variable domain, in which reference TRBV11-1 and TRBJ1-1 provide the parts outside the CDR3, is EAEVAQSPRYKITEKSQAVAFWCDPISGHATLYWYRQILGQGPELLVQFQDESVVDDSQLPKDRFSAERLKGVDSTLKIQPAELGDSAMYLCASSSSGTGGTEAFFGQGTRLTVV.

The rearrangement links TRBV11-2 to TRBJ2-6; 7 bases map to TRBD1. Trimming cost V 5 bases and J 4 bases; bases outside gene matches: 14. CDR3 length: 18 residues. CDR1 and CDR2 (germline): SGHAT, FQNNGV. CDR3 region: CASSQILGGLGGANVLTF. CDR3 DNA: TGTGCCAGCAGCCAGATATTAGGGGGCCTAGGAGGGGCCAACGTCCTGACTTTC.

The chain links TRBV5-4 to TRBJ2-7; a weak D match, TRBD2 (6 bases). The length of the CDR3 is 17 residues. The germline V and J ends were trimmed by 2 bases and 0 bases, with 18 bases remaining between them. Per the germline V gene, CDR1 is SGHNT and CDR2 is YYREEE (reference sequence). In nucleotides, the CDR3 is TGTGCCAGCAGCTTAAAAGGGACTCCAGACCCCTCCTACGAGCAGTACTTC. Its translation: CASSLKGTPDPSYEQYF.

The gene calls are TRBV4-1 and TRBJ2-3, with 9 bases matching TRBD2. V lost 0 bases to trimming and J lost 0 bases; unmatched junction nucleotides: 13. Germline CDR1 MGHRA, CDR2 YSYEKL. The length of the CDR3 is 20 residues. CDR3 coding DNA: TGCGCCAGCAGCCAAGATCAACAGCGGGGGGCTACATCTAGCACAGATACGCAGTATTTT. Translation: CASSQDQQRGATSSTDTQYF.

This clone appeared many times. The chain links TRBV14 to TRBJ1-1; the D is unclear. This CDR3 spans 14 amino acids. Deletions cut 6 bases from V and 4 bases from J, with 15 bases between. Germline CDR1 is SGHDN and CDR2 is FVKESK. CDR3 in amino acids: CASSLAPGVTEAFF. The CDR3 DNA follows: TGTGCCAGCAGTCTCGCCCCCGGGGTCACTGAAGCTTTCTTT.

This chain connects TRBV28 to TRBJ2-5, with 10 bases matching TRBD2. Germline V lookup: CDR1 MDHEN, CDR2 SYDVKM. The CDR3 covers 17 residues. J lost 5 bases, V lost 5 bases, and 14 bases had no gene match. The CDR3 DNA reads TGTGCCAGCAGTCCCCTCGCCAGCGGGGGGGCCTGGGAGACCCAGTACTTC. Translated, it gives CASSPLASGGAWETQYF. The full variable domain, with the rest looked up from reference TRBV28 and TRBJ2-5, is DVKVTQSSRYLVKRTGEKVFLECVQDMDHENMFWYRQDPGLGLRLIYFSYDVKMKEKGDIPEGYSVSREKKERFSLILESASTNQTSMYLCASSPLASGGAWETQYFGPGTRLLVL.

V usage is TRBV28 and J usage is TRBJ1-2, with 9 bases identical to TRBD1. The CDR3 is made up of 14 amino acids. Germline V lookup: CDR1 MDHEN, CDR2 SYDVKM. V shed 4 bases and J 8 bases; nucleotides not matched to a gene: 8. The CDR3 DNA follows: TGTGCCAGCAGTTCCGGACAGGGGTCGGGGGGCTACACCTTC. It yields the protein CASSSGQGSGGYTF.

This rearrangement joins TRBV7-9 to TRBJ2-3; D gene uncertain. This CDR3 is 10 amino acids long. The germline V gene encodes CDR1 SEHNR and CDR2 FQNEAQ (reference sequence). V gave up 9 bases and J gave up 6 bases, with 7 bases separating them. The CDR3 DNA is TGTGCCAGTGAGTTGGATACGCAGTATTTT. As protein: CASELDTQYF.

The CDR3 DNA reads as TGTGCCAGTAGTATAGTACTAGCGGGCACAGATACGCAGTATTTT. It specifies CASSIVLAGTDTQYF. V is TRBV19 and J is TRBJ2-3; TRBD2 aligns across 8 bases. The CDR3 is 15 amino acids. CDR1 is LNHDA and CDR2 is SQIVND in the germline V gene (reference sequence). Germline trimming cut 1 base from V and 1 base from J; bases unmatched to any gene: 1.

The CDR3 reads CASSHSPGQRNSPLHF. CDR3 nucleotides: TGTGCCAGCAGCCACAGCCCGGGACAGCGGAATTCACCCCTCCACTTT. This rearrangement joins TRBV4-2 to TRBJ1-6, with TRBD1 identical over 7 bases. The CDR3 is 16 amino acids. CDR1 is LGHNA and CDR2 is YNFKEQ in the germline V gene. Losses at the gene ends were 3 bases for V and 7 bases for J; bases not matched to a gene: 9.

The V gene is TRBV15, the J gene TRBJ1-2; D is undetermined. The CDR3 runs 14 residues. Germline V gene lookup returns CDR1 LNHNV and CDR2 YYDKDF (reference sequence). The V gene lost 0 bases and the J gene lost 2 bases, with 7 bases spanning the gap. This chain's CDR3 is CATSRERLNYGYTF. The DNA for the CDR3 is TGTGCCACCAGCAGAGAGAGACTGAACTATGGCTACACCTTC.

This chain joins TRBV11-2 and TRBJ2-2; the match to TRBD2 covers 15 bases. Germline values: CDR1 SGHAT, CDR2 FQNNGV. V gave up 1 base and J gave up 0 bases; unmatched junction bases: 3. CDR3 length: 19 residues. In DNA form, the CDR3 reads TGTGCCAGCAGCTTAGTCGGACTAGCGGGGGGGCCGAACACCGGGGAGCTGTTTTTT. This sequence encodes CASSLVGLAGGPNTGELFF.

This clone came up many times. The chain joins TRBV4-1 to TRBJ1-4, with 10 bases matching TRBD1. CDR1 is MGHRA and CDR2 is YSYEKL in the germline V gene. With V trimmed by 0 bases and J by 7 bases, 8 bases remained unmatched. The CDR3 has 17 amino acids. The CDR3 DNA follows: TGCGCCAGCAGCCAAGAGCTACCGGGACAGGGGTTTGAAAAACTGTTTTTT. It specifies CASSQELPGQGFEKLFF.

This sequence joins TRBV6-6 and TRBJ1-2, with D maybe TRBD1 (6 bases). This CDR3 contains 14 residues. V dropped 5 bases and J dropped 8 bases, with 18 bases sitting between them. From germline, CDR1 is MNHNY and CDR2 SVGAGI (reference sequence). The DNA of the CDR3 is TGTGCCAGCAGTCCGGTACAGGGCCCAAGGGGCTACACCTTC. This encodes CASSPVQGPRGYTF.

V is TRBV19 and J is TRBJ1-2; TRBD1 agrees at 8 bases. This CDR3 is built from 17 residues. The V gene end was trimmed by 0 bases and the J gene end by 4 bases; junction bases not matched to a gene: 10. Germline V gene sequence: CDR1 LNHDA, CDR2 SQIVND (reference sequence). DNA of the CDR3: TGTGCCAGTAGTATAGATCTAGGGACAGGCGCTGGCTATGGCTACACCTTC. Its protein is CASSIDLGTGAGYGYTF.

V and J are TRBV29-1 and TRBJ1-5; D uncertain. Trimming pared 6 bases from V and 2 bases from J, leaving 14 bases between. Germline loops: CDR1 SQVTM, CDR2 ANQGSEA. This CDR3 region has 14 residues. The CDR3 loop is CSVPVGGGNQPQHF. Written as DNA, the CDR3 is TGCAGCGTGCCCGTTGGCGGAGGCAATCAGCCCCAGCATTTT. The full variable domain, completed using reference TRBV29-1 and TRBJ1-5, is SAVISQKPSRDICQRGTSLTIQCQVDSQVTMMFWYRQQPGQSLTLIATANQGSEATYESGFVIDKFPISRPNLTFSTLTVSNMSPEDSSIYLCSVPVGGGNQPQHFGDGTRLSIL.

The sample holds one count of this clone. The J gene is TRBJ2-1, the V gene TRBV5-4, with 7 nucleotides matching TRBD1. Trimming cost V 7 bases and J 7 bases; bases outside gene matches: 14. This CDR3 has 15 amino acids. Germline CDR1 is SGHNT and CDR2 is YYREEE (reference sequence). The CDR3 DNA is TGTGCCAGCCAGACAGGGATTGGTTTAATGAATGAGCAGTTCTTC. It specifies CASQTGIGLMNEQFF.

This chain links TRBV5-5 with TRBJ1-1; no clear D gene. CDR3 size: 11 residues. V gave up 4 bases and J gave up 7 bases, with 8 bases separating them. From germline, CDR1 is SGHKS and CDR2 YYEKEE (reference sequence). Here the CDR3 reads CASSNPHEAFF. Written as DNA, the CDR3 is TGTGCCAGCAGCAATCCACATGAAGCTTTCTTT.

This clone is categorized as medium-sized. The chain recombines TRBV6-6 with TRBJ2-2, with 7 bases matching TRBD1. Germline trimming cut 3 bases from V and 8 bases from J; bases unmatched to any gene: 9. The CDR3 consists of 15 residues. Germline values: CDR1 MNHNY, CDR2 SVGAGI (reference sequence). CDR3 residues: CASSYQVDRAGELFF. CDR3 nucleotide sequence: TGTGCCAGCAGTTATCAGGTTGACAGGGCTGGGGAGCTGTTTTTT.

This chain joins TRBV5-6 and TRBJ2-7, with a weak D call TRBD2 (5 bases). There are 12 residues in the CDR3. V was cut by 0 bases and J by 7 bases, with 8 bases left in between. The germline V gene has CDR1 SGHDT and CDR2 YYEEEE. The CDR3 coding sequence is TGTGCCAGCAGCTTGGTAAGAGGGGAGCAGTACTTC. Translated: CASSLVRGEQYF.